One T cell receptor (beta chain) is described in this entry. The antigen it binds to is not known. No qualities accompany the bases; no much larger clone lies one base away. Trimming removed 2 bases from V and 1 base from J; the gene matches leave 8 bases unexplained. Including cysteine and phenylalanine, the CDR3 has 16 amino acids. Only the CDR3 portion is preserved as DNA: 48 bases, with reading frame beginning at the first base. The germline V gene (reference sequence) specifies MNHEY as CDR1 and SMNVEV as CDR2. The data derive from a study of T cell changes during pregnancy in multiple sclerosis (dated by TCRdb to about 2019). About the study as a whole: In women with multiple sclerosis, the researchers looked at how the T cell repertoire shifted as pregnancy progressed.

Libraries were prepared through the immunoSEQ multiplex PCR assay. Entries here come from immuneACCESS through TCRdb and include only in-frame sequences with V and J called. Some clones fail to appear in such tables; in the studies checked, an unresolved V gene covers under half of the shortfall, and the cause of the remainder is unknown. The sample records 50,000 to 60,000 clones, 80% to 95% of which are singletons. The ten largest clones represent around 0.27% of the sample. This TCR came from a female donor with multiple sclerosis, enrolled in a pregnancy study. The chain joins TRBV27 to TRBJ2-7; TRBD1 matches 7 bases in the middle. The sequencing used CD4+ T cells from peripheral blood mononuclear cells, collected in the second trimester of pregnancy. The CDR3 loop reads CASSLAGTAPSYEQYF. The nucleotide sequence reads TGTGCCAGCAGTTTAGCCGGGACAGCTCCTTCCTACGAGCAGTACTTC.